This entry lists 7 T cell receptor beta chains sequenced from one sample in a study of graft-versus-host responses after intestinal transplantation. These receptors lack a known antigen. Assay used: immunoSEQ multiplex PCR; TCRdb lists only in-frame clones, some missing. The sample records some 130,000 clones, about 92% being singletons. This sample comprised unstimulated CD4+ T cells sorted from spleen or lymph node cells, obtained before intestinal transplant. The receptor source for this set is a human donor who received an intestinal transplant.

V usage is TRBV5-1 and J usage is TRBJ2-5, with 8 bases lining up with TRBD2. This CDR3 is built from 15 residues. Germline V gene lookup returns CDR1 SGHRS and CDR2 YFSETQ. Trimming cost V 0 bases and J 5 bases; bases outside gene matches: 6. The CDR3 nucleotides read TGCGCCAGCAGCTTGGGTAGCGGGGTCGCCGAGACCCAGTACTTC. Residues: CASSLGSGVAETQYF.

This chain uses TRBV6-5 with TRBJ1-2; 8 positions agree with TRBD1. With V trimmed by 5 bases and J by 0 bases, 5 bases remained unmatched. The CDR3 has 15 residues. The V gene's germline CDR1 is MNHEY and CDR2 SVGAGI. The CDR3 loop is CASSTRQGTNYGYTF. Here the CDR3 DNA reads TGTGCCAGCAGTACACGACAGGGGACTAACTATGGCTACACCTTC.

This sequence joins TRBV2 and TRBJ2-5; D unresolved. The CDR3 covers 13 residues. Germline V CDR1 and CDR2: SNHLY, FYNNEI. The V gene lost 6 bases and the J gene lost 3 bases, with 11 bases spanning the gap. CDR3 nucleotide sequence: TGTGCCAGCAGAATGGGTACGAAAGAGACCCAGTACTTC. Translation: CASRMGTKETQYF.

J is TRBJ2-6 and V is TRBV30; D is undetermined. The V gene's germline CDR1 is GTSNPN and CDR2 SVGIG (reference sequence). This CDR3 is 12 amino acids long. Deletions cut 8 bases from V and 4 bases from J, with 9 bases between. In DNA, the CDR3 is TGTGCCATGGGAAACGGGGCCAACGTCCTGACTTTC. It encodes CAMGNGANVLTF.

V and J are TRBV27 and TRBJ2-2; D is unclear. The CDR3 is 12 amino acids. CDR1 MNHEY and CDR2 SMNVEV come from the germline V gene (reference sequence). The V end lost 3 bases, the J end lost 3 bases, and 2 bases lay between the germline ends. The CDR3 DNA follows: TGTGCCAGCAGTTTGGACACCGGGGAGCTGTTTTTT. It specifies CASSLDTGELFF.

The chain links TRBV15 to TRBJ2-7; 9 positions match TRBD1. The CDR3 loop spans 15 amino acids. V dropped 3 bases and J dropped 1; count of bases not matched to a gene: 4. Germline CDR1 and CDR2: LNHNV and YYDKDF (reference sequence). This CDR3 reads CATSRDRGVSYEQYF. CDR3 DNA: TGTGCCACCAGCAGGGACAGGGGTGTTTCCTACGAGCAGTACTTC.

CDR3 bases: TGTGCCAGCAGCTTGGGGACAGGGGGGCGATATGGCTACACCTTC. This gives the protein CASSLGTGGRYGYTF. V and J are TRBV5-4 and TRBJ1-2, with 10 bases aligning to TRBD1. The CDR3 covers 15 residues. The ends lost 0 bases at V and 5 bases at J; junction bases unmatched: 4. Germline V CDR1 and CDR2: SGHNT, YYREEE (reference sequence).